This T cell receptor (beta chain) was recovered during a study of blood T cell repertoires in COVID-19. Background on the study: Researchers got acute and convalescent COVID-19 samples from the United States, Italy and Spain. The analysed material was cDNA or gDNA that came from T cells, B-cell-depleted T cells, or PBMCs.

Seattle researchers signed up patients amid active infection and tracked them longitudinally. Deletions cut 2 bases from V and 9 bases from J, with 16 bases between. The germline CDR1 and CDR2 sequences are MNHEY and SMNVEV (reference sequence). The CDR3 extends over 14 amino acids. Per the authors' pipeline: Reference gene primer amplification gave estimated nucleated cell counts. Repertoires were generated with immunoSEQ multiplex PCR, while TCRdb's copy carries only in-frame clones and drops some. From that table come the V and J calls and clone size; the DNA was used to work out D and trimming. This table has over 150,000 clones, approximately 84% appearing once.

Sequencing used peripheral blood. V and J are TRBV27 and TRBJ1-1; D perhaps matches TRBD1 (5 bases). The origin of this receptor is a woman aged 60-70 years with COVID-19, enrolled during active disease. CDR3 region: CASSLGGRVDKAFF. The DNA of the CDR3 is TGTGCCAGCAGTTTAGGGGGGAGGGTAGACAAAGCTTTCTTT.